This T cell receptor (beta chain) was recorded in a study of cytomegalovirus exposure and HLA in healthy donors. Regarding the study as a whole: An analysis was carried out at a later point. It showed that HLA-associated TCR beta chains were more clonally expanded than equally common non-associated chains. Common viral pathogens seemed to be connected with several of the most significant clusters, according to a later analysis.

PCR employed 60 Vbeta and 13 Jbeta primers. Only in-frame clones appear in the TCRdb table, and some are missing; sequencing was by immunoSEQ multiplex PCR. The table records 200,000 to 250,000 clones, around 80% of them present only once. As concerns this clone: As yet, its antigen is unknown.

Per the germline V gene, CDR1 is GTSNPN and CDR2 is SVGIG (reference sequence). The V segment lost 3 bases and the J segment 7 bases; nucleotides outside the gene matches: 12. This CDR3 is 15 amino acids long. The chain is built from TRBV30 and TRBJ1-5; 7 bases are a match to TRBD1. Source material: PBMCs. The sequence was obtained from a man in his late teens or twenties in good health and CMV-seronegative. The CDR3 region has the DNA TGTGCCTGGAGCCAGGGGGGCAGGGGCGGACAGCCCCAGCATTTT. Residues: CAWSQGGRGGQPQHF.